This is a list of T cell receptor beta chains from one sample in a study of OX40 agonist ivuxolimab in advanced cancers. The assay was immunoSEQ multiplex PCR, and TCRdb's table has in-frame clones only and misses some. The sample consists of around 66,000 clones, 80% to 90% of them appearing once. This specimen was CD4+ or CD8+ T cells sorted from blood, taken in a trial of the OX40 agonist ivuxolimab. These TCRs come from an adult with an advanced solid tumor such as melanoma, head and neck, liver or kidney cancer. Each CDR3 is given with its conserved first and last residue. The D gene is left open where the match is weak. Size is omitted from some rows. Given values are once, few, many or a class for expanded clones.

cdr3_aa,cdr3_nt,d_call,j_call,clone_size,v_call
CASSSGSNYGYTF,TGCGCCAGCAGCTCCGGGTCTAACTATGGCTACACCTTC,-,TRBJ1-2,-,TRBV10-1
CASGGRGTYEQYF,TGTGCCAGCGGGGGACGGGGGACCTACGAGCAGTACTTC,-,TRBJ2-7,few,TRBV6-1
CASSLLGLREQYF,TGTGCCAGCAGCCTCTTGGGACTGAGGGAGCAGTACTTC,-,TRBJ2-7,-,TRBV7-8
CASSMDSGAYNEQFF,TGTGCCAGTAGTATGGATAGCGGGGCATACAATGAGCAGTTCTTC,TRBD2,TRBJ2-1,once,TRBV19
CASSEGGTLNYEQYF,TGTGCCAGCAGTGAAGGGGGGACACTGAACTACGAGCAGTACTTC,-,TRBJ2-7,-,TRBV6-1
CASSPFTRTGNYNEQFF,TGCGCCAGCAGCCCCTTCACACGGACAGGAAACTACAATGAGCAGTTCTTC,TRBD1,TRBJ2-1,-,TRBV5-1
CASSPPNTGRTDTQYF,TGTGCCAGCTCACCACCGAATACAGGGCGGACAGATACGCAGTATTTT,-,TRBJ2-3,-,TRBV18
CATRQFMNTEAFF,TGTGCCACCAGACAGTTCATGAACACTGAAGCTTTCTTT,-,TRBJ1-1,-,TRBV19
CASSLAGGRDTQYF,TGTGCCAGCAGTTTAGCGGGAGGCAGGGATACGCAGTATTTT,TRBD2,TRBJ2-3,-,TRBV7-2
CASSIASSGLDTQYF,TGTGCCAGCAGCATAGCGTCTTCCGGACTTGATACGCAGTATTTT,-,TRBJ2-3,-,TRBV7-9
CASSFPPLLAGYTGELFF,TGTGCCAGCAGTTTCCCGCCCTTACTAGCGGGGTACACCGGGGAGCTGTTTTTT,TRBD2,TRBJ2-2,-,TRBV7-6
CASSYTYEQYF,TGTGCCAGCAGCTACACCTACGAGCAGTACTTC,-,TRBJ2-7,-,TRBV2
CASSFSGNYNEQFF,TGTGCCAGCAGCTTTAGCGGGAACTACAATGAGCAGTTCTTC,TRBD2,TRBJ2-1,-,TRBV5-6
CASSFLPRTASYEQYF,TGTGCCAGCAGCTTTCTTCCCCGGACTGCGTCCTACGAGCAGTACTTC,-,TRBJ2-7,once,TRBV5-6
CASSSVKNTEAFF,TGTGCCAGCAGCTCAGTCAAGAACACTGAAGCTTTCTTT,-,TRBJ1-1,-,TRBV7-3
CASSSGQFSEQYF,TGTGCCAGCAGCTCCGGACAGTTCTCCGAGCAGTACTTC,-,TRBJ2-7,-,TRBV7-2
CASSLSWGRAYEQYF,TGTGCCAGCAGTTTATCGTGGGGGAGGGCCTACGAGCAGTACTTC,TRBD2,TRBJ2-7,-,TRBV27
CASSVGTAYQETQYF,TGTGCCAGCAGCGTGGGGACAGCGTACCAAGAGACCCAGTACTTC,TRBD1,TRBJ2-5,few,TRBV9
CASSNSGPNTEAFF,TGCGCCAGCAGCAACTCGGGCCCGAACACTGAAGCTTTCTTT,-,TRBJ1-1,-,TRBV5-1
CASSINRGLYNEQFF,TGTGCCAGTAGTATCAACAGGGGCCTTTACAATGAGCAGTTCTTC,TRBD1,TRBJ2-1,-,TRBV19
CASSPDRASNTEAFF,TGTGCCAGCTCACCGGACAGGGCGTCGAACACTGAAGCTTTCTTT,TRBD1,TRBJ1-1,-,TRBV18
CASSLGSSGELFF,TGTGCCAGCAGCTTGGGTAGCAGCGGGGAGCTGTTTTTT,-,TRBJ2-2,-,TRBV5-6
CASTPRAAMTGSPEAFF,TGTGCCAGTACCCCTCGGGCGGCGATGACAGGGTCCCCTGAAGCTTTCTTT,TRBD1,TRBJ1-1,-,TRBV19
CASRGWRPMDEQFF,TGTGCCAGCAGGGGGTGGCGCCCAATGGATGAGCAGTTCTTC,-,TRBJ2-1,once,TRBV27
CAIKNGGSNFEQFF,TGTGCCATCAAAAATGGAGGGTCTAACTTTGAGCAGTTCTTC,-,TRBJ2-1,-,TRBV10-3
CASSLGSAHEQYF,TGTGCCAGCAGTTTGGGGAGTGCCCACGAGCAGTACTTC,-,TRBJ2-7,once,TRBV6-5
CASSAHYGGVNTGELFF,TGTGCCAGCAGCGCCCACTATGGCGGGGTGAACACCGGGGAGCTGTTTTTT,-,TRBJ2-2,-,TRBV9
CASSPGTGTDTQYF,TGCGCCAGCTCTCCCGGGACAGGCACAGATACGCAGTATTTT,TRBD1,TRBJ2-3,-,TRBV5-1
CSVNHPGQGARGYTF,TGCAGCGTTAATCACCCGGGACAGGGGGCGCGTGGCTACACCTTC,TRBD1,TRBJ1-2,-,TRBV29-1
CASSRGPGNGQYF,TGTGCCAGTAGCAGGGGACCCGGGAATGGGCAGTACTTC,-,TRBJ2-7,-,TRBV19
CASSLDLAGIYSTDTQYF,TGTGCCAGCAGCTTGGATCTAGCGGGGATATATAGCACAGATACGCAGTATTTT,TRBD2,TRBJ2-3,-,TRBV5-6
CASSTTGGVLYEQYF,TGTGCCAGCAGTACGACGGGCGGGGTCCTCTACGAGCAGTACTTC,-,TRBJ2-7,-,TRBV11-2
CASKGQGGQPQHF,TGTGCCAGCAAGGGACAGGGAGGACAGCCCCAGCATTTT,TRBD1,TRBJ1-5,-,TRBV2
CASSPRQAREQYF,TGTGCCAGCAGCCCGCGACAGGCCAGGGAGCAGTACTTC,-,TRBJ2-7,-,TRBV7-2
CASRVAVTGELFF,TGTGCCAGCCGGGTAGCGGTCACCGGGGAGCTGTTTTTT,-,TRBJ2-2,-,TRBV25-1
CASSAGAGDTQYF,TGCGCCAGCAGTGCGGGGGCCGGAGATACGCAGTATTTT,-,TRBJ2-3,-,TRBV5-1
CASSIGGLASNEQFF,TGTGCCAGCAGCATAGGAGGGCTAGCCTCCAATGAGCAGTTCTTC,-,TRBJ2-1,-,TRBV7-2
CASSIGNRNYGYTF,TGTGCCAGTAGTATAGGGAACAGAAACTATGGCTACACCTTC,-,TRBJ1-2,-,TRBV19
CASRARTSGAYEQYF,TGTGCCAGCAGAGCTAGGACTAGCGGGGCATACGAGCAGTACTTC,TRBD2,TRBJ2-7,-,TRBV2
CASSYSDRATDTQYF,TGTGCCAGCAGTTACTCTGACAGGGCAACAGATACGCAGTATTTT,TRBD1,TRBJ2-3,-,TRBV6-6
CASSESWVTDTQYF,TGCGCCAGCAGTGAGTCGTGGGTCACAGATACGCAGTATTTT,-,TRBJ2-3,-,TRBV10-2
CATSREPGSPLHF,TGTGCCACCAGCAGAGAACCGGGTTCACCCCTCCACTTT,-,TRBJ1-6,few,TRBV15
CAGRGRDYGYTF,TGTGCCGGGAGGGGCAGGGACTATGGCTACACCTTC,-,TRBJ1-2,once,TRBV19
CSVEGQGSGEQYF,TGCAGCGTTGAGGGTCAGGGGAGTGGCGAGCAGTACTTC,-,TRBJ2-7,-,TRBV29-1